These 14 T cell receptor beta chains were all obtained from the same sample, sequenced in a study of T cell repertoires in cytomegalovirus infection. These receptors' antigens are unknown. One entry per CDR3 protein results from TCRdb running MiXCR on the reads. Among under 95,000 distinct CDR3 sequences listed, around half were seen once. The source was CD8+ T cells from cultured PBMCs, collected from culture after CMV antigen stimulation. These receptors were obtained from a human donor in good health (CMV status not recorded). Some clones in this sample may be carry-over from other donors' samples.

This clonotype was observed a handful of times. The chain carries TRBV7-8 and TRBJ2-1; TRBD2 aligns across 14 bases. CDR1 is SGHVS and CDR2 is FQNEAQ in the germline V gene. The CDR3 length is 17 residues. The junction had 11 bases not matched to a gene; V was cut back by 5 bases and J by 8 bases. The CDR3 sequence is CASSGRPGLAGEDEQFF. As DNA, the CDR3 is TGTGCCAGCAGCGGACGTCCGGGACTAGCGGGAGAGGATGAGCAGTTCTTC.

This clonotype was detected only a few times. This rearrangement joins TRBV12-3 or TRBV12-4 to TRBJ2-1; possibly TRBD2 for D (6 bases). V was pared by 5 bases and J by 2 bases, with 19 bases between. CDR3 length: 17 amino acids. CDR3 DNA sequence: TGTGCCAGCAGTCTCCCAGCCGGGAGCTCCCCCTACAATGAGCAGTTCTTC. Protein product: CASSLPAGSSPYNEQFF.

J is TRBJ2-5 and V is TRBV7-6; 8 nucleotides agree with TRBD2. This CDR3 region has 16 residues. J was trimmed by 4 bases and V by 1 base; bases with no gene match: 8. In germline, CDR1 is SGHVS, CDR2 FNYEAQ. In DNA, the CDR3 is TGTGCCAGCAGCTTAGAGTCTGGACTAGCAGGAGAGACCCAGTACTTC. Protein: CASSLESGLAGETQYF.

This chain uses TRBV27 with TRBJ2-1; D is perhaps TRBD2 (6 bases). Germline V lookup: CDR1 MNHEY, CDR2 SMNVEV (reference sequence). The CDR3 sequence is 15 residues long. V shed 3 bases and J shed 7 bases, with 16 bases lying between them. In DNA form, the CDR3 reads TGTGCCAGCAGTTTGGGTTCCGGGACTTTAAATGAGCAGTTCTTC. Translated: CASSLGSGTLNEQFF.

V is TRBV14 and J is TRBJ2-7, with 7 positions matching TRBD1. CDR3 length: 17 amino acids. The V gene's germline CDR1 is SGHDN and CDR2 FVKESK. Germline trimming cut 5 bases from V and 3 bases from J; bases unmatched to any gene: 16. The DNA of the CDR3 is TGTGCCAGCAGCAACCCCCAGGCTGGGACAGAGCTCTACGAGCAGTACTTC. Its protein is CASSNPQAGTELYEQYF.

This clonotype appeared a few times. The rearrangement joins TRBV7-9 to TRBJ1-6; the D gene is possibly TRBD1 (5 bases). This CDR3 has 15 residues. The V gene's germline CDR1 is SEHNR and CDR2 FQNEAQ (reference sequence). V was clipped by 4 bases and J by 6 bases, with 13 bases between them. The DNA of the CDR3 is TGTGCCAGCAGCTCCGGGCAGGGTAGTAATTCACCCCTCCACTTT. Translation gives CASSSGQGSNSPLHF.

This clonotype is categorized as medium-sized. The rearrangement links TRBV27 to TRBJ2-7; the D is unclear. The V gene lost 0 bases and the J gene lost 5 bases, with 14 bases spanning the gap. The V gene's germline CDR1 is MNHEY and CDR2 SMNVEV (reference sequence). The CDR3 spans 15 residues. The CDR3 region is CASSLSEVGLHEQYF. The CDR3 region has the DNA TGTGCCAGCAGTTTATCAGAGGTCGGGCTCCACGAGCAGTACTTC.

This clonotype was counted a few times. This sequence joins TRBV3-1 and TRBJ2-5, with D perhaps matching TRBD2 (6 bases). Deletions cut 2 bases from V and 2 bases from J, with 12 bases between. The germline V gene encodes CDR1 LGHDT and CDR2 YNNKEL (reference sequence). The CDR3 is 15 amino acids. CDR3 loop: CASSQTPGLQETQYF. The CDR3 DNA sequence: TGTGCCAGCAGCCAAACCCCGGGACTTCAAGAGACCCAGTACTTC.

This clonotype occurred a few times. The chain employs TRBV7-9 and TRBJ1-1; 7 nucleotides align to TRBD1. Trimming took 5 bases from V and 7 from J; bases not matched to a gene: 13. Germline V CDR1 and CDR2: SEHNR, FQNEAQ (reference sequence). The CDR3 sequence is 15 residues long. The DNA of the CDR3 is TGTGCCAGCAGCCCCACTCCGGGACAGACTATTGAAGCTTTCTTT. Protein: CASSPTPGQTIEAFF.

This clonotype has just a few counts. The chain links TRBV28 to TRBJ2-6; a possible D gene is TRBD1 (7 bases). V shed 6 bases and J shed 1 base, with 19 bases lying between them. CDR3 length: 18 residues. CDR1 is MDHEN and CDR2 is SYDVKM in the germline V gene. The CDR3 here is CASRLAPGGLSGANVLTF. CDR3 nucleotides: TGTGCCAGCAGGCTCGCCCCAGGGGGGCTATCTGGGGCCAACGTCCTGACTTTC.

This clonotype has only a few counts. The genes are TRBV4-1 and TRBJ2-2; D assignment may be TRBD1 or TRBD2 (5 bases each). Germline values: CDR1 MGHRA, CDR2 YSYEKL. Trimming removed 1 base at V and 3 bases at J, with 6 bases between. The CDR3 has 14 residues. CDR3 in amino acids: CASSQGGYTGELFF. In nucleotides, the CDR3 is TGCGCCAGCAGCCAAGGGGGGTACACCGGGGAGCTGTTTTTT.

The V gene is TRBV2, the J gene TRBJ2-1, with TRBD2 matching over 7 bases. Germline trimming cut 3 bases from V and 7 bases from J; bases unmatched to any gene: 12. The CDR3 has 16 residues. In germline, CDR1 is SNHLY, CDR2 FYNNEI. The CDR3 bases are TGTGCCAGCAGTGATACGGAACTAGCGTTCAGAAATGAGCAGTTCTTC. Translated: CASSDTELAFRNEQFF.

Here the CDR3 reads CASLPGVNTEAFF. The DNA for the CDR3 is TGTGCCAGTCTTCCCGGGGTGAACACTGAAGCTTTCTTT. The chain uses TRBV19 and TRBJ1-1; D not resolved. Trimming removed 8 bases at V and 0 bases at J, with 10 bases between. Germline CDR1 is LNHDA and CDR2 is SQIVND (reference sequence). CDR3 length: 13 amino acids.

The chain carries TRBV4-2 and TRBJ2-1; 8 bases match TRBD2. Per germline, CDR1 LGHNA and CDR2 YNFKEQ. Unmatched junction bases numbered 3, after V lost 0 bases and J lost 2 bases. The CDR3 spans 16 residues. The CDR3: CASSQEVAGTYNEQFF. The DNA of the CDR3 is TGTGCCAGCAGCCAAGAAGTAGCGGGGACCTACAATGAGCAGTTCTTC.